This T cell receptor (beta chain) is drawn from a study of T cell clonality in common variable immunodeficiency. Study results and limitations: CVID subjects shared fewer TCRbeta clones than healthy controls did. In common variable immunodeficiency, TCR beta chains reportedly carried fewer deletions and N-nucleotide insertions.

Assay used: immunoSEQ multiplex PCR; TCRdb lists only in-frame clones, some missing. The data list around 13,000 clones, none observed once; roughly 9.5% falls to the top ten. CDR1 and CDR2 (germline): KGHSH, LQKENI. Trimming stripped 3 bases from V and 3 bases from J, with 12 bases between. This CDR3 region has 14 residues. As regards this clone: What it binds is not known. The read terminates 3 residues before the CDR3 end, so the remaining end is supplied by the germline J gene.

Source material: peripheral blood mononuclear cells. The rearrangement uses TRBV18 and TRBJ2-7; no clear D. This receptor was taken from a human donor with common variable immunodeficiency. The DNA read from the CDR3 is TGTGCCAGCTCACCCGGCGGTGTCGGCTACGAG. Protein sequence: CASSPGGVGYE. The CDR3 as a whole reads CASSPGGVGYEQYF.